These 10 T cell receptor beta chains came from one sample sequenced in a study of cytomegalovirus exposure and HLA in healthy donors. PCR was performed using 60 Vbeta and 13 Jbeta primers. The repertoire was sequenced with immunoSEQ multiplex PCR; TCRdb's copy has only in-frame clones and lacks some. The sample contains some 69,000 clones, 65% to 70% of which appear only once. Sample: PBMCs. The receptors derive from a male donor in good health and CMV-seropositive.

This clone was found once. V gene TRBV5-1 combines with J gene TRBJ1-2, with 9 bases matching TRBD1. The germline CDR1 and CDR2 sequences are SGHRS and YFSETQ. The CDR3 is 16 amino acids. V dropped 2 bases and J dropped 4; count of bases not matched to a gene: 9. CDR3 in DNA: TGCGCCAGCAGCTTACACGGGGACAGGGTTTTCTATGGCTACACCTTC. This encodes CASSLHGDRVFYGYTF.

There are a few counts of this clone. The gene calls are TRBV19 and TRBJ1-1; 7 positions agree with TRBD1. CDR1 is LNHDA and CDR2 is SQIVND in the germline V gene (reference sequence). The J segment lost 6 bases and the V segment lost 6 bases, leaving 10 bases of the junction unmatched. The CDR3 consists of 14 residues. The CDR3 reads CASSRTGRSAEAFF. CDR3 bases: TGTGCCAGTAGCCGGACAGGCAGGTCGGCTGAAGCTTTCTTT.

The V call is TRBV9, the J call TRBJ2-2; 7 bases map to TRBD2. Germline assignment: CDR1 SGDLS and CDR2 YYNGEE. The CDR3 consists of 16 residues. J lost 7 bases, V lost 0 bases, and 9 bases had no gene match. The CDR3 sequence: CASSVGVQGGSGELFF. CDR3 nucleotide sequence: TGTGCCAGCAGCGTAGGTGTGCAGGGAGGGAGCGGGGAGCTGTTTTTT.

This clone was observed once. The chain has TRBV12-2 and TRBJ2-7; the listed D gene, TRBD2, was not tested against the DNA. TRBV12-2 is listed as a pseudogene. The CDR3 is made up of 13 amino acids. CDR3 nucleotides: TGTGCAAGTCGCCCCCGGTCCCGCTGCGAGCAGTACTTC. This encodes CASRPRSRCEQYF.

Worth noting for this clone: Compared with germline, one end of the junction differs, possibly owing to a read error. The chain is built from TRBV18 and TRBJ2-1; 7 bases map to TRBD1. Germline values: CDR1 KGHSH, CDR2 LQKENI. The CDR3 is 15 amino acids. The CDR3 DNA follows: TGTGCCAGCTCACCACGCCAGGGGGTCTACGATGAGCAGTTCTTC. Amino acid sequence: CASSPRQGVYDEQFF.

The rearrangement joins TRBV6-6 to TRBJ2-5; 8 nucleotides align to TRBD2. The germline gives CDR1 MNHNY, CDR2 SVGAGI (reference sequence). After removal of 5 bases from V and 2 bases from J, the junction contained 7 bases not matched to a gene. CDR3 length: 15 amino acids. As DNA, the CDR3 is TGTGCCAGCAGTCCTTCACTAGCGGCTCAAGAGACCCAGTACTTC. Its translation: CASSPSLAAQETQYF.

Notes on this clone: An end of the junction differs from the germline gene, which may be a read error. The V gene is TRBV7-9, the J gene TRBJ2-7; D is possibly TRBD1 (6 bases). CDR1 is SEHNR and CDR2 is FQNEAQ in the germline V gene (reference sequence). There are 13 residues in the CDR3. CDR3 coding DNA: TGTTCCAGCAGCTTCGACAGGCCCTACGAGCAGTACTTC. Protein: CSSSFDRPYEQYF.

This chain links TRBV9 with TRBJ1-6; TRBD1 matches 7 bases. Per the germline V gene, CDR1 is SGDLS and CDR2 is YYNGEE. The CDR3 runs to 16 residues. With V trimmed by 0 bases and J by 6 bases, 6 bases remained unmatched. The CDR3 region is CASSVGAGQINSPLHF. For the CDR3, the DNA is TGTGCCAGCAGCGTAGGGGCGGGACAGATTAATTCACCCCTCCACTTT.

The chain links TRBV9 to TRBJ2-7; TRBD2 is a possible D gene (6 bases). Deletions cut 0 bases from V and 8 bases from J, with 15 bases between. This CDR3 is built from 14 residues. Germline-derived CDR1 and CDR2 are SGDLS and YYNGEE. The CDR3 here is CASSVAGTQPKQYF. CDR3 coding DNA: TGTGCCAGCAGCGTAGCTGGGACTCAACCCAAGCAGTACTTC.

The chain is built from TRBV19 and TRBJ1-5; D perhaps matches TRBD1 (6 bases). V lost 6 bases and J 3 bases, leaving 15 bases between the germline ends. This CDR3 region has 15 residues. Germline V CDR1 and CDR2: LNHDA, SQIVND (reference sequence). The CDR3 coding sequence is TGTGCCAGTAGCCCAGCCAGGGGAACCAATCAGCCCCAGCATTTT. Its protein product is CASSPARGTNQPQHF.